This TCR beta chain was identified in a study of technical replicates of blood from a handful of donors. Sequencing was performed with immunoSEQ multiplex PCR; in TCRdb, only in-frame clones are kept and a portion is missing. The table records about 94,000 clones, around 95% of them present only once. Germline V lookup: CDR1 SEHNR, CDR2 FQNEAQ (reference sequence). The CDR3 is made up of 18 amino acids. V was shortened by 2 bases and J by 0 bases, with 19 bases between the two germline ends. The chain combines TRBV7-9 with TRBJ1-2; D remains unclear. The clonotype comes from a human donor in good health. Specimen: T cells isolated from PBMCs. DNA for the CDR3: TGTGCCAGCAGCTTAATTTCGGCGTCGACAAGAACTAACTATGGCTACACCTTC. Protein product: CASSLISASTRTNYGYTF.